This T cell receptor beta chain was identified during a study of cytomegalovirus exposure and HLA in healthy donors. The PCR ran on 60 Vbeta and 13 Jbeta primers. This table comes from immunoSEQ multiplex PCR, and its TCRdb copy is limited to in-frame clones, with some not included. Altogether about 130,000 clones are present, more than 70% being singletons, with the ten largest covering under 8.5%. This sequence was found in a woman aged 25 to 39 in good health and CMV-seropositive. Sample: PBMCs.

For the CDR3, the DNA is TGTGCCAGCAGTTTACAAGGGGAGGGTGGCTACACCTTC. This gives the protein CASSLQGEGGYTF. The chain employs TRBV28 and TRBJ1-2; weak D call: TRBD1 (5 bases). The CDR3 is 13 residues long. The germline V and J ends were trimmed by 2 bases and 7 bases, with 11 bases remaining between them. Germline CDR1 MDHEN, CDR2 SYDVKM.